These T cell receptor beta chains were read from a single sample in a study of molecular identifiers for immune sequencing clone quantification. TCRdb reprocessed the PCR reads via MiXCR and lists one record per CDR3 protein. This sample has about 320,000 distinct CDR3 sequences, with 24% found just once. Sequences were obtained from naive CD8+ T cells from blood, with Jurkat cell RNA spiked in. The receptors here all came from a human donor in good health. Some libraries in this study had Jurkat cell RNA spiked in. CDR3s include the opening cysteine and the closing phenylalanine or tryptophan. D genes are given only for firm matches. Part of the rows lack a size; the others show once, few, many or a class for expanded clones.

TRBD1	many	TRBV11-2	TRBJ2-3	CASSFGQGSTDTQYF	TGTGCCAGCAGCTTTGGACAGGGGTCCACAGATACGCAGTATTTT
.	many	TRBV30	TRBJ2-7	CAWSPGVTYEQYF	TGTGCCTGGAGCCCCGGGGTGACCTACGAGCAGTACTTC
.	many	TRBV4-1	TRBJ2-1	CASSQEGTHEQFF	TGCGCCAGCAGCCAAGAGGGAACCCATGAGCAGTTCTTC
.	few	TRBV30	TRBJ2-3	CAWAFGSTDTQYF	TGTGCCTGGGCCTTTGGGAGCACAGATACGCAGTATTTT
.	.	TRBV7-9	TRBJ1-1	CASRKTVGASNTEAFF	TGTGCCAGCAGGAAGACAGTGGGGGCATCAAACACTGAAGCTTTCTTT
TRBD2	many	TRBV7-6	TRBJ2-1	CASSFSRGASPEWNEQFF	TGTGCCAGCAGCTTCTCGCGGGGGGCCTCCCCAGAGTGGAATGAGCAGTTCTTC
TRBD2	.	TRBV12-3/TRBV12-4	TRBJ2-1	CASSSLAPSGLAGGQSSYNEQFF	TGTGCCAGCAGTTCGTTAGCCCCGTCGGGACTAGCGGGGGGGCAAAGCTCCTACAATGAGCAGTTCTTC
TRBD1	few	TRBV24-1	TRBJ2-3	CATSDPSGTGQSTDTQYF	TGTGCCACCAGTGATCCGTCCGGGACAGGGCAATCCACAGATACGCAGTATTTT
.	few	TRBV11-2	TRBJ1-3	CASSLGVLGFSGNTIYF	TGTGCCAGCAGCTTAGGGGTACTGGGTTTCTCTGGAAACACCATATATTTT
.	.	TRBV7-9	TRBJ2-4	CASSLVIKNIQYF	TGTGCCAGCAGCCTGGTGATCAAAAACATTCAGTACTTC
TRBD1	many	TRBV15	TRBJ2-5	CATSKGTGVYSYQETQYF	TGTGCCACCAGCAAAGGGACAGGGGTCTACTCGTACCAAGAGACCCAGTACTTC
TRBD1	few	TRBV4-3	TRBJ1-5	CASSQDRGTGANQPQHF	TGCGCCAGCAGCCAAGATCGAGGGACAGGGGCCAATCAGCCCCAGCATTTT
.	many	TRBV28	TRBJ1-1	CASSHTNLYTEAFF	TGTGCCAGCAGTCACACCAACCTCTACACTGAAGCTTTCTTT
TRBD2	few	TRBV20-1	TRBJ2-1	CSAHLTSGRVNEQFF	TGCAGTGCTCACCTGACTAGCGGGAGGGTTAATGAGCAGTTCTTC
TRBD1	.	TRBV20-1	TRBJ2-1	CSAKGDRGTYNEQFF	TGCAGTGCTAAAGGGGACAGGGGCACCTACAATGAGCAGTTCTTC
.	many	TRBV20-1	TRBJ1-5	CSARDAGGAGQPQHF	TGCAGTGCTAGAGATGCGGGGGGCGCGGGTCAGCCCCAGCATTTT
.	few	TRBV6-5	TRBJ2-5	CASSYSVGTQETQYF	TGTGCCAGCAGTTACTCGGTAGGGACCCAAGAGACCCAGTACTTC
.	many	TRBV14	TRBJ2-7	CASSPQLGITSYEQYF	TGTGCCAGCAGCCCACAATTAGGGATTACATCGTACGAGCAGTACTTC
.	few	TRBV12-3/TRBV12-4	TRBJ2-1	CASRPGRTGYNEQFF	TGTGCCAGCAGACCCGGGCGAACCGGCTACAATGAGCAGTTCTTC
.	.	TRBV28	TRBJ2-7	CASSLPGVTYEQYF	TGTGCCAGCAGTTTACCAGGCGTGACCTACGAGCAGTACTTC
.	.	TRBV14	TRBJ2-7	CASSPGPRVEQYF	TGTGCCAGCAGCCCCGGGCCGCGGGTCGAGCAGTACTTC
TRBD1	few	TRBV19	TRBJ1-2	CASSPGTGGAGYGYTF	TGTGCCAGTAGTCCCGGGACAGGGGGCGCGGGCTATGGCTACACCTTC